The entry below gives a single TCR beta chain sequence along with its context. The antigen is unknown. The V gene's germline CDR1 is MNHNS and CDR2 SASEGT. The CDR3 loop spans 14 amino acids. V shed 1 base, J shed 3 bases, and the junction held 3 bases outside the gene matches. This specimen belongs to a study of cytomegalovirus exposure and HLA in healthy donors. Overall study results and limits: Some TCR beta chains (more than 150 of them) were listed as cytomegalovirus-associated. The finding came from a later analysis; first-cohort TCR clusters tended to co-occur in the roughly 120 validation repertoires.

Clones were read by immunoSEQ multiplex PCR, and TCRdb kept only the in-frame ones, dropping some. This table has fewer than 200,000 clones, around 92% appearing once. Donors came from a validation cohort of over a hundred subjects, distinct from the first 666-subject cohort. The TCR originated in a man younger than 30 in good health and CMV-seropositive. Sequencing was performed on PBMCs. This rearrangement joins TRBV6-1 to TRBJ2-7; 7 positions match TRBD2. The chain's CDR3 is CASSEGLAGYEQYF. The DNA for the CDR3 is TGTGCCAGCAGTGAAGGGTTAGCGGGCTACGAGCAGTACTTC.